This entry lists 5 T cell receptor beta chains sequenced from one sample in a study of shared clonotypes between healthy human individuals (dated by TCRdb to between 2020 and 2021). The receptor library was made with the immunoSEQ multiplex PCR assay. What TCRdb holds here is the immuneACCESS table cut down to in-frame rearrangements. Part of the clones is not present; checked against another copy, under half of the missing clones reflect an unresolved V gene, and the others are unexplained. The sample data list under 2.5 million clones, and roughly 90% of these were observed just once. The ten largest clones capture around 0.38% of the sample. Sequencing was done on a sample of naive CD4+ T cells from PBMCs. In light of the paper, this sample's cell subset or site label describes: CD45RA+ positively selected. The source is a man younger than 35 in good health. Some clones in this sample may be carry-over from other donors' samples.

Note on this clone: The same CDR3 is also encoded by other DNA sequences in this sample. The chain joins TRBV9 to TRBJ1-3; no reliable D call. The CDR3 is 14 residues long. Germline-derived CDR1 and CDR2 are SGDLS and YYNGEE. V lost 2 bases, J lost 0 bases, and 6 bases lay in between. CDR3 protein: CASSVLSSGNTIYF. The DNA for the CDR3 is TGTGCCAGCAGCGTTTTATCCTCTGGAAACACCATATATTTT. The complete variable domain, with remaining parts taken from reference TRBV9 and TRBJ1-3, reads DSGVTQTPKHLITATGQRVTLRCSPRSGDLSVYWYQQSLDQGLQFLIQYYNGEERAKGNILERFSAQQFPDLHSELNLSSLELGDSALYFCASSVLSSGNTIYFGEGSWLTVV.

This sequence joins TRBV6-5 and TRBJ1-3, with unresolved D. V shed 6 bases and J shed 5 bases, with 14 bases lying between them. The germline V gene encodes CDR1 MNHEY and CDR2 SVGAGI. There are 14 residues in the CDR3. In nucleotides, the CDR3 is TGTGCCAGCAGCCCTATACGTGGGAGAAACACCATATATTTT. Protein sequence: CASSPIRGRNTIYF.

The chain carries TRBV4-3 and TRBJ2-1, with TRBD2 matching over 7 bases. Germline V lookup: CDR1 LGHNA, CDR2 YSLEER. This CDR3 contains 18 residues. After removal of 4 bases from V and 0 bases from J, the junction contained 12 bases not matched to a gene. The CDR3 region is CASSLIKWGGDSYNEQFF. The CDR3 coding sequence is TGCGCCAGCAGCCTGATTAAATGGGGAGGGGACTCCTACAATGAGCAGTTCTTC.

V and J are TRBV27 and TRBJ2-7, with TRBD1 as a possible D gene (6 bases). Germline CDR1 is MNHEY and CDR2 is SMNVEV (reference sequence). V was pared by 5 bases and J by 2 bases, with 13 bases between. CDR3 length equals 14 residues. The CDR3 region has the DNA TGTGCCAGCAGTACTGCACAGGGTCCCTACGAGCAGTACTTC. It codes for CASSTAQGPYEQYF.

The CDR3 here is CAWSPDRGVPSNQPQHF. The CDR3 region has the DNA TGTGCCTGGAGTCCGGACAGGGGCGTCCCTAGCAATCAGCCCCAGCATTTT. The rearrangement uses TRBV30 and TRBJ1-5, with 9 bases matching TRBD1. This CDR3 has 17 residues. Germline V lookup: CDR1 GTSNPN, CDR2 SVGIG (reference sequence). V lost 2 bases and J lost 0; bases outside the gene matches: 8.